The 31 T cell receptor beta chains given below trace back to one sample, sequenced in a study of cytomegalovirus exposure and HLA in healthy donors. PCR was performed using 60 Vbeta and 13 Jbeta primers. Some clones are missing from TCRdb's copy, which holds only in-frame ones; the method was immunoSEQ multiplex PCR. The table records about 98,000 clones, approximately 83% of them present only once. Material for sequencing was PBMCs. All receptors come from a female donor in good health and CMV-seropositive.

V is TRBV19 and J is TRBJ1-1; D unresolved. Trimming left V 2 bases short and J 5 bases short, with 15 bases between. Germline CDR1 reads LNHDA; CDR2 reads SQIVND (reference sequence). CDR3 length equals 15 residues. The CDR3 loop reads CASSIFGETHTEAFF. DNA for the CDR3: TGTGCCAGTAGTATATTCGGGGAGACCCATACTGAAGCTTTCTTT. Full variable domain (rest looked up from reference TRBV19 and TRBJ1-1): DGGITQSPKYLFRKEGQNVTLSCEQNLNHDAMYWYRQDPGQGLRLIYYSQIVNDFQKGDIAEGYSVSREKKESFPLTVTSAQKNPTAFYLCASSIFGETHTEAFFGQGTRLTVV.

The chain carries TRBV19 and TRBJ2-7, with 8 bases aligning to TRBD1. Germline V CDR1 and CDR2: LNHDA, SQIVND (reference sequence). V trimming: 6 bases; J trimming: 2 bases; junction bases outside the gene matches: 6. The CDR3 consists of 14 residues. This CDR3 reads CASSDGTGAYEQYF. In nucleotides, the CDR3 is TGTGCCAGTAGCGACGGGACAGGTGCCTACGAGCAGTACTTC.

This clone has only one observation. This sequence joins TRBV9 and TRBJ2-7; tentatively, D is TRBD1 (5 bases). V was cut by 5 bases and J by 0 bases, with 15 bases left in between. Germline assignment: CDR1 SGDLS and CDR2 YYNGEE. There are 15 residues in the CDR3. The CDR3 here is CASSLGQGFSYEQYF. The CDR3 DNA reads TGTGCCAGCAGTTTAGGGCAGGGCTTCTCCTACGAGCAGTACTTC.

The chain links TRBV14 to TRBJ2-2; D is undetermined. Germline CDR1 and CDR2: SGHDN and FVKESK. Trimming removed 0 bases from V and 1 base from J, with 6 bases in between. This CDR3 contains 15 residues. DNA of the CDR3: TGTGCCAGCAGCCAAGATCCCCGGAACACCGGGGAGCTGTTTTTT. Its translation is CASSQDPRNTGELFF. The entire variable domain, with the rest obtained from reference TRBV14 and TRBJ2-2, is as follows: EAGVTQFPSHSVIEKGQTVTLRCDPISGHDNLYWYRRVMGKEIKFLLHFVKESKQDESGMPNNRFLAERTGGTYSTLKVQPAELEDSGVYFCASSQDPRNTGELFFGEGSRLTVL.

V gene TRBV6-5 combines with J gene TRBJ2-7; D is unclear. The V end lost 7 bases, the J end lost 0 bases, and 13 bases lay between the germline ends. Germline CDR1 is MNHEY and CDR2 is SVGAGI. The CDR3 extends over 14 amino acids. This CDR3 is CASTPLASSYEQYF. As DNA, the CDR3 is TGTGCCAGCACCCCCCTCGCGAGCTCCTACGAGCAGTACTTC.

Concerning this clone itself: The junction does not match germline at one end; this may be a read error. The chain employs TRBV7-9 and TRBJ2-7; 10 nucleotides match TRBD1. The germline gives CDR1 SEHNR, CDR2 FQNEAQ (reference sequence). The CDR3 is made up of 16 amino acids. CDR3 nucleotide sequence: TGTGCCAGCAGCGGGTACCGGGGACAGGGGACCTACGAACAGTACTTC. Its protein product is CASSGYRGQGTYEQYF.

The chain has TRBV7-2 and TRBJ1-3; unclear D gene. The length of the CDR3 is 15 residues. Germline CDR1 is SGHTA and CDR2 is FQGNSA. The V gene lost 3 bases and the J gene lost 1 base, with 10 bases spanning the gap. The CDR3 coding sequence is TGTGCCAGCAGCTTTAACACAATTTCTGGAAACACCATATATTTT. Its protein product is CASSFNTISGNTIYF.

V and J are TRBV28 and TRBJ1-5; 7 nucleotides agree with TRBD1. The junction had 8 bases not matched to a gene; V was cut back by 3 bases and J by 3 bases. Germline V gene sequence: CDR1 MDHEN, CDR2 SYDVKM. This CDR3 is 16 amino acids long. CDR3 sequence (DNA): TGTGCCAGCAGTTTTCCGGACAGGTTTTCCAATCAGCCCCAGCATTTT. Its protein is CASSFPDRFSNQPQHF.

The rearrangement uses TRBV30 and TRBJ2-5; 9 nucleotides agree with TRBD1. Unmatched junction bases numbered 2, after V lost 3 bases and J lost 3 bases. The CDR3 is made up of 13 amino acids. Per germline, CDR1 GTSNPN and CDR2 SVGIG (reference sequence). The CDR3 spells CAWRGTGKETQYF. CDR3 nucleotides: TGTGCCTGGAGGGGGACAGGGAAAGAGACCCAGTACTTC.

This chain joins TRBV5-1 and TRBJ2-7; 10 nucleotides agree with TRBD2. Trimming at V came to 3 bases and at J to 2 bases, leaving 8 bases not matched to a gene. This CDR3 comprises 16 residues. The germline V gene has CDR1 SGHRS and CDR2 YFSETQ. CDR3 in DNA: TGCGCCAGCAGCTCCCTAGCGGGAGAGCACCCCTACGAGCAGTACTTC. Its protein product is CASSSLAGEHPYEQYF. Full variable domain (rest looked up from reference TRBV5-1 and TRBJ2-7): KAGVTQTPRYLIKTRGQQVTLSCSPISGHRSVSWYQQTPGQGLQFLFEYFSETQRNKGNFPGRFSGRQFSNSRSEMNVSTLELGDSALYLCASSSLAGEHPYEQYFGPGTRLTVT.

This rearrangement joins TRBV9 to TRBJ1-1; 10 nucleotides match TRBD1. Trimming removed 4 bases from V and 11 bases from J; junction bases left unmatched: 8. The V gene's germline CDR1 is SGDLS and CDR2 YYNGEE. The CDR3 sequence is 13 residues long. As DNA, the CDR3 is TGTGCCAGCAGCAGACCCGGGACAGGGGACGCTTTCTTT. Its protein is CASSRPGTGDAFF.

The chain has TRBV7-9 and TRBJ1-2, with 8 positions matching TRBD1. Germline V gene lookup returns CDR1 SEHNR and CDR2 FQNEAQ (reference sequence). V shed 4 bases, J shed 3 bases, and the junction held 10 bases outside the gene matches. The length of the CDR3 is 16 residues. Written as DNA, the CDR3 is TGTGCCAGCAGCTGGAGCTCCGGGACAGGCCACTATGGCTACACCTTC. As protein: CASSWSSGTGHYGYTF.

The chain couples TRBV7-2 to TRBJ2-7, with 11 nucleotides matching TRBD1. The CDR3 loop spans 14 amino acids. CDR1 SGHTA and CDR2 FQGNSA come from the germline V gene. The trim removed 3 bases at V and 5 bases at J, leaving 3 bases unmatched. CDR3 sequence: CASSFPGQGDEQYF. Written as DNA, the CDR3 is TGTGCCAGCAGCTTCCCGGGACAGGGGGACGAGCAGTACTTC.

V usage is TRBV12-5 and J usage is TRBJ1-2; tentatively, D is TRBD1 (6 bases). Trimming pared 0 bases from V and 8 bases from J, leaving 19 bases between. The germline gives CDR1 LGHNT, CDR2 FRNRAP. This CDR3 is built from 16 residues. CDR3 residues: CASGLVQGGFSKGYTF. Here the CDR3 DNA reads TGTGCTAGTGGTTTGGTACAGGGTGGGTTTTCTAAGGGCTACACCTTC.

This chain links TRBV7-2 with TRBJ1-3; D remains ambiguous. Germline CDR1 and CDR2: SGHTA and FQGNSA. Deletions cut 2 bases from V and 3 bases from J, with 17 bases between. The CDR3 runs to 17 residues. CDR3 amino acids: CASSLRGPGKVGNTIYF. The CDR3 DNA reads TGTGCCAGCAGCTTAAGAGGGCCTGGGAAGGTTGGAAACACCATATATTTT.

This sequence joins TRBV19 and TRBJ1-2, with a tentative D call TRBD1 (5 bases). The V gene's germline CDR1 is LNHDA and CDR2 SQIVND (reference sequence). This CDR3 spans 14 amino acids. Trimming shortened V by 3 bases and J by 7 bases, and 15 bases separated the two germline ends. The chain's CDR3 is CASSISQDHCGYTF. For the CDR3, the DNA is TGTGCCAGTAGTATCTCACAGGACCACTGTGGCTACACCTTC.

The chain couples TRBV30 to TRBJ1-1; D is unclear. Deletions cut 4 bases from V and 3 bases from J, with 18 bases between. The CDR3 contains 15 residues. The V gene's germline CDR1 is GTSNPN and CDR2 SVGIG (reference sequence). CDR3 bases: TGTGCCTGGACCCTGGGAGCCGCTGGTTACACTGAAGCTTTCTTT. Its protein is CAWTLGAAGYTEAFF.

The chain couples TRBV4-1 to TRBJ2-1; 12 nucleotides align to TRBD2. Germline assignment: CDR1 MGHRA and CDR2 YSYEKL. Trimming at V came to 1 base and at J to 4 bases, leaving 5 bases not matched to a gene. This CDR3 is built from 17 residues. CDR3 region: CASSQVASGGVYNEQFF. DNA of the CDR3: TGCGCCAGCAGCCAAGTGGCTAGCGGGGGGGTTTACAATGAGCAGTTCTTC.

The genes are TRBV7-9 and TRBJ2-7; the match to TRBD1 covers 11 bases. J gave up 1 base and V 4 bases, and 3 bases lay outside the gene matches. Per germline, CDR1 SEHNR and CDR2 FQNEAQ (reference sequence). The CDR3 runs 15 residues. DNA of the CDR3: TGTGCCAGCAGCTCCGGGACAGGGGGATCCTACGAGCAGTACTTC. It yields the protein CASSSGTGGSYEQYF. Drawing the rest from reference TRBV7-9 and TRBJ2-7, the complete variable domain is DTGVSQNPRHKITKRGQNVTFRCDPISEHNRLYWYRQTLGQGPEFLTYFQNEAQLEKSRLLSDRFSAERPKGSFSTLEIQRTEQGDSAMYLCASSSGTGGSYEQYFGPGTRLTVT.

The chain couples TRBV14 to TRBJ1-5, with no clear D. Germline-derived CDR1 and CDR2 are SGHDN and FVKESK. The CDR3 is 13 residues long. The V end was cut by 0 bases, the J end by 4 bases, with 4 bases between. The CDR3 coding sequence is TGTGCCAGCAGCCAAGATTCGAATCAGCCCCAGCATTTT. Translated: CASSQDSNQPQHF. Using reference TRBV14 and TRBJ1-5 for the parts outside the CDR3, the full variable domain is EAGVTQFPSHSVIEKGQTVTLRCDPISGHDNLYWYRRVMGKEIKFLLHFVKESKQDESGMPNNRFLAERTGGTYSTLKVQPAELEDSGVYFCASSQDSNQPQHFGDGTRLSIL.

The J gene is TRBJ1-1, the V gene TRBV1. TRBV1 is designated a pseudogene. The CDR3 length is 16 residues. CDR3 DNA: TGCACCAGCAGCCAATCCCATCCTGGGAGGGTTTCTGAAGCTTTCTTT. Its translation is CTSSQSHPGRVSEAFF.

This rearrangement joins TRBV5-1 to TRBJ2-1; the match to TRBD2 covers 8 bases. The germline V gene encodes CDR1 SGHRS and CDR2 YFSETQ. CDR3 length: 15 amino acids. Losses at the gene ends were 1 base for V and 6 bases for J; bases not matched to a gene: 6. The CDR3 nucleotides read TGCGCCAGCAGCTTGACGGGAGGGCCATCCAATGAGCAGTTCTTC. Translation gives CASSLTGGPSNEQFF.

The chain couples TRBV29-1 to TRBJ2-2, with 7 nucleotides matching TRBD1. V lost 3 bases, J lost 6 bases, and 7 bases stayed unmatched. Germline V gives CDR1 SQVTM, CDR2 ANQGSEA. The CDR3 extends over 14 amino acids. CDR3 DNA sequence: TGCAGCGTTGATGAGGGGGCAGGCGCCGGGGAGCTGTTTTTT. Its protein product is CSVDEGAGAGELFF.

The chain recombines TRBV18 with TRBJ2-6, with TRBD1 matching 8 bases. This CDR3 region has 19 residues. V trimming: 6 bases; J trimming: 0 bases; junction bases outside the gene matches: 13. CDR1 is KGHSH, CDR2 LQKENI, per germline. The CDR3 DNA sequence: TGTGCCAGCTCCCGAATCCCGGGACAGGTTGCCTCTGGGGCCAACGTCCTGACTTTC. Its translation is CASSRIPGQVASGANVLTF.

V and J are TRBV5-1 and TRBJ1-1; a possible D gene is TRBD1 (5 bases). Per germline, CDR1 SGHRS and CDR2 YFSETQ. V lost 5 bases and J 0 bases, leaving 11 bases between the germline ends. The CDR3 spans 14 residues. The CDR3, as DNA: TGCGCCAGCAGAGGACAAGAATTGAACACTGAAGCTTTCTTT. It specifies CASRGQELNTEAFF.

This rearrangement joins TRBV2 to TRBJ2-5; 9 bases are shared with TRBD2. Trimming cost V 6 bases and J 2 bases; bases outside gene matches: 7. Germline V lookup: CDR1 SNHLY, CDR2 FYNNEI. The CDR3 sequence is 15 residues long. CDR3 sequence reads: CASRETSGPQETQYF. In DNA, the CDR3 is TGTGCCAGCAGGGAAACTAGCGGGCCGCAAGAGACCCAGTACTTC.

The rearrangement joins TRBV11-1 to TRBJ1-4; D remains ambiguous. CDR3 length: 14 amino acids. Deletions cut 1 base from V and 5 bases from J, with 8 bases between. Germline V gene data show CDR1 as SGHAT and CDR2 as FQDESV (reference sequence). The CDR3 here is CASSLGWENEKLFF. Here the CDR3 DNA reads TGTGCCAGCAGCTTAGGCTGGGAGAATGAAAAACTGTTTTTT.

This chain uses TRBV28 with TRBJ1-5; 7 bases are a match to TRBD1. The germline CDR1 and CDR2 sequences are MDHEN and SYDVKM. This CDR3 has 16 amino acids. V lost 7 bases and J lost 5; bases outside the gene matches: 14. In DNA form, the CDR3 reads TGTGCCAGCAACCCACAGGGGCGATCCTCCCATCAGCCCCAGCATTTT. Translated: CASNPQGRSSHQPQHF.

CDR3 residues: CAWRAGTGWTGELFF. The CDR3 region has the DNA TGTGCCTGGAGAGCTGGGACAGGGTGGACCGGGGAGCTGTTTTTT. J is TRBJ2-2 and V is TRBV30; 9 bases align to TRBD1. The V gene end was trimmed by 3 bases and the J gene end by 5 bases; junction bases not matched to a gene: 7. CDR1 is GTSNPN and CDR2 is SVGIG in the germline V gene (reference sequence). The CDR3 has 15 residues.

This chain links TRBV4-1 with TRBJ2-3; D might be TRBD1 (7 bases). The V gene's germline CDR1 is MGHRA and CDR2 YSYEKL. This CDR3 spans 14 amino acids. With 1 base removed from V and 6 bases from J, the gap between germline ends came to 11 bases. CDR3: CASSQGRGEDTQYF. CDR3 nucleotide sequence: TGCGCCAGCAGCCAAGGCAGGGGGGAGGATACGCAGTATTTT.

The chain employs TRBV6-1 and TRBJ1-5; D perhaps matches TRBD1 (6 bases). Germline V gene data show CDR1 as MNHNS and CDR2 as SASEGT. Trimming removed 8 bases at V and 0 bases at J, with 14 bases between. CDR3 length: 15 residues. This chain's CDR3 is CASAGDTYSNQPQHF. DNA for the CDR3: TGTGCCAGCGCAGGGGACACTTATAGCAATCAGCCCCAGCATTTT.